Listed below are T cell receptor beta chains from one sample, sequenced in a study of CD4 T cells in relation to SARS-CoV-2 and coronaviruses. Their target antigens are unknown. Sequencing was performed with immunoSEQ multiplex PCR; in TCRdb, only in-frame clones are kept and a portion is missing. The data hold approximately 21,000 clones, with around four fifths observed a single time. Sequences were obtained from CD4+ T cells from PBMCs, cultured in vitro. The origin of the receptors is a human donor in good health. The CDR3 runs from the conserved cysteine through the conserved F or W. A D gene is named only where the DNA matches it firmly. Expanded clones are given a class, and other clones once, few, many or no size at all.

TRBV11-3	NA	once	TRBJ2-3	TGTGCCAGCAGCTTCCTCGGAGGGGGAGATACGCAGTATTTT	CASSFLGGGDTQYF
TRBV21-1	NA	NA	TRBJ1-2	TGTGCCAGCAGAAGGGGCAGGGGAAGGTATGGCTACACCTTC	CASRRGRGRYGYTF
TRBV24-1	NA	NA	TRBJ2-2	TGTGCCACCAGTGATCCTGGACAGAGGGAGTCCGGGGAGCTGTTTTTT	CATSDPGQRESGELFF
TRBV3-1/TRBV3-2	TRBD1	few	TRBJ1-2	TGTGCCAGCAGCCACAGGGGGGAGAACTATGGCTACACCTTC	CASSHRGENYGYTF
TRBV7-6	NA	NA	TRBJ1-3	TGTGCCAGCAGCTTGGACCGTCGCTCTGGAAACACCATATATTTT	CASSLDRRSGNTIYF
TRBV19	NA	NA	TRBJ2-2	TGTGCCAGTAGTATCATGTTCGGGTCCACCGGGGAGCTGTTTTTT	CASSIMFGSTGELFF
TRBV2	NA	NA	TRBJ1-1	TGTGCCAGCAGCCGGGACGGAACATTCACTGAAGCTTTCTTT	CASSRDGTFTEAFF
TRBV20-1	NA	few	TRBJ2-1	TGCAGTGCTAGTTTGCAGGGAGGCCTAGGTGGCAATGAGCAGTTCTTC	CSASLQGGLGGNEQFF
TRBV14	TRBD2	NA	TRBJ2-1	TGTGCCAGCAGCCAACTAGCGGGAGGGCCCAATGAGCAGTTCTTC	CASSQLAGGPNEQFF
TRBV19	TRBD1	NA	TRBJ1-2	TGTGCCAGTAGGGGGACAGCTCATAACTATGGCTACACCTTC	CASRGTAHNYGYTF
TRBV30	NA	NA	TRBJ2-3	TGTGCCTGGAGCGTAGGCACAGATACGCAGTATTTT	CAWSVGTDTQYF
TRBV28	NA	NA	TRBJ1-2	TGTGCCAGCAGTTTACCCCAGGACGGCTATGGCTACACCTTC	CASSLPQDGYGYTF
TRBV5-1	TRBD1	NA	TRBJ2-7	TGCGCCAGCGACGGGACAGGGACCTACGAGCAGTACTTC	CASDGTGTYEQYF